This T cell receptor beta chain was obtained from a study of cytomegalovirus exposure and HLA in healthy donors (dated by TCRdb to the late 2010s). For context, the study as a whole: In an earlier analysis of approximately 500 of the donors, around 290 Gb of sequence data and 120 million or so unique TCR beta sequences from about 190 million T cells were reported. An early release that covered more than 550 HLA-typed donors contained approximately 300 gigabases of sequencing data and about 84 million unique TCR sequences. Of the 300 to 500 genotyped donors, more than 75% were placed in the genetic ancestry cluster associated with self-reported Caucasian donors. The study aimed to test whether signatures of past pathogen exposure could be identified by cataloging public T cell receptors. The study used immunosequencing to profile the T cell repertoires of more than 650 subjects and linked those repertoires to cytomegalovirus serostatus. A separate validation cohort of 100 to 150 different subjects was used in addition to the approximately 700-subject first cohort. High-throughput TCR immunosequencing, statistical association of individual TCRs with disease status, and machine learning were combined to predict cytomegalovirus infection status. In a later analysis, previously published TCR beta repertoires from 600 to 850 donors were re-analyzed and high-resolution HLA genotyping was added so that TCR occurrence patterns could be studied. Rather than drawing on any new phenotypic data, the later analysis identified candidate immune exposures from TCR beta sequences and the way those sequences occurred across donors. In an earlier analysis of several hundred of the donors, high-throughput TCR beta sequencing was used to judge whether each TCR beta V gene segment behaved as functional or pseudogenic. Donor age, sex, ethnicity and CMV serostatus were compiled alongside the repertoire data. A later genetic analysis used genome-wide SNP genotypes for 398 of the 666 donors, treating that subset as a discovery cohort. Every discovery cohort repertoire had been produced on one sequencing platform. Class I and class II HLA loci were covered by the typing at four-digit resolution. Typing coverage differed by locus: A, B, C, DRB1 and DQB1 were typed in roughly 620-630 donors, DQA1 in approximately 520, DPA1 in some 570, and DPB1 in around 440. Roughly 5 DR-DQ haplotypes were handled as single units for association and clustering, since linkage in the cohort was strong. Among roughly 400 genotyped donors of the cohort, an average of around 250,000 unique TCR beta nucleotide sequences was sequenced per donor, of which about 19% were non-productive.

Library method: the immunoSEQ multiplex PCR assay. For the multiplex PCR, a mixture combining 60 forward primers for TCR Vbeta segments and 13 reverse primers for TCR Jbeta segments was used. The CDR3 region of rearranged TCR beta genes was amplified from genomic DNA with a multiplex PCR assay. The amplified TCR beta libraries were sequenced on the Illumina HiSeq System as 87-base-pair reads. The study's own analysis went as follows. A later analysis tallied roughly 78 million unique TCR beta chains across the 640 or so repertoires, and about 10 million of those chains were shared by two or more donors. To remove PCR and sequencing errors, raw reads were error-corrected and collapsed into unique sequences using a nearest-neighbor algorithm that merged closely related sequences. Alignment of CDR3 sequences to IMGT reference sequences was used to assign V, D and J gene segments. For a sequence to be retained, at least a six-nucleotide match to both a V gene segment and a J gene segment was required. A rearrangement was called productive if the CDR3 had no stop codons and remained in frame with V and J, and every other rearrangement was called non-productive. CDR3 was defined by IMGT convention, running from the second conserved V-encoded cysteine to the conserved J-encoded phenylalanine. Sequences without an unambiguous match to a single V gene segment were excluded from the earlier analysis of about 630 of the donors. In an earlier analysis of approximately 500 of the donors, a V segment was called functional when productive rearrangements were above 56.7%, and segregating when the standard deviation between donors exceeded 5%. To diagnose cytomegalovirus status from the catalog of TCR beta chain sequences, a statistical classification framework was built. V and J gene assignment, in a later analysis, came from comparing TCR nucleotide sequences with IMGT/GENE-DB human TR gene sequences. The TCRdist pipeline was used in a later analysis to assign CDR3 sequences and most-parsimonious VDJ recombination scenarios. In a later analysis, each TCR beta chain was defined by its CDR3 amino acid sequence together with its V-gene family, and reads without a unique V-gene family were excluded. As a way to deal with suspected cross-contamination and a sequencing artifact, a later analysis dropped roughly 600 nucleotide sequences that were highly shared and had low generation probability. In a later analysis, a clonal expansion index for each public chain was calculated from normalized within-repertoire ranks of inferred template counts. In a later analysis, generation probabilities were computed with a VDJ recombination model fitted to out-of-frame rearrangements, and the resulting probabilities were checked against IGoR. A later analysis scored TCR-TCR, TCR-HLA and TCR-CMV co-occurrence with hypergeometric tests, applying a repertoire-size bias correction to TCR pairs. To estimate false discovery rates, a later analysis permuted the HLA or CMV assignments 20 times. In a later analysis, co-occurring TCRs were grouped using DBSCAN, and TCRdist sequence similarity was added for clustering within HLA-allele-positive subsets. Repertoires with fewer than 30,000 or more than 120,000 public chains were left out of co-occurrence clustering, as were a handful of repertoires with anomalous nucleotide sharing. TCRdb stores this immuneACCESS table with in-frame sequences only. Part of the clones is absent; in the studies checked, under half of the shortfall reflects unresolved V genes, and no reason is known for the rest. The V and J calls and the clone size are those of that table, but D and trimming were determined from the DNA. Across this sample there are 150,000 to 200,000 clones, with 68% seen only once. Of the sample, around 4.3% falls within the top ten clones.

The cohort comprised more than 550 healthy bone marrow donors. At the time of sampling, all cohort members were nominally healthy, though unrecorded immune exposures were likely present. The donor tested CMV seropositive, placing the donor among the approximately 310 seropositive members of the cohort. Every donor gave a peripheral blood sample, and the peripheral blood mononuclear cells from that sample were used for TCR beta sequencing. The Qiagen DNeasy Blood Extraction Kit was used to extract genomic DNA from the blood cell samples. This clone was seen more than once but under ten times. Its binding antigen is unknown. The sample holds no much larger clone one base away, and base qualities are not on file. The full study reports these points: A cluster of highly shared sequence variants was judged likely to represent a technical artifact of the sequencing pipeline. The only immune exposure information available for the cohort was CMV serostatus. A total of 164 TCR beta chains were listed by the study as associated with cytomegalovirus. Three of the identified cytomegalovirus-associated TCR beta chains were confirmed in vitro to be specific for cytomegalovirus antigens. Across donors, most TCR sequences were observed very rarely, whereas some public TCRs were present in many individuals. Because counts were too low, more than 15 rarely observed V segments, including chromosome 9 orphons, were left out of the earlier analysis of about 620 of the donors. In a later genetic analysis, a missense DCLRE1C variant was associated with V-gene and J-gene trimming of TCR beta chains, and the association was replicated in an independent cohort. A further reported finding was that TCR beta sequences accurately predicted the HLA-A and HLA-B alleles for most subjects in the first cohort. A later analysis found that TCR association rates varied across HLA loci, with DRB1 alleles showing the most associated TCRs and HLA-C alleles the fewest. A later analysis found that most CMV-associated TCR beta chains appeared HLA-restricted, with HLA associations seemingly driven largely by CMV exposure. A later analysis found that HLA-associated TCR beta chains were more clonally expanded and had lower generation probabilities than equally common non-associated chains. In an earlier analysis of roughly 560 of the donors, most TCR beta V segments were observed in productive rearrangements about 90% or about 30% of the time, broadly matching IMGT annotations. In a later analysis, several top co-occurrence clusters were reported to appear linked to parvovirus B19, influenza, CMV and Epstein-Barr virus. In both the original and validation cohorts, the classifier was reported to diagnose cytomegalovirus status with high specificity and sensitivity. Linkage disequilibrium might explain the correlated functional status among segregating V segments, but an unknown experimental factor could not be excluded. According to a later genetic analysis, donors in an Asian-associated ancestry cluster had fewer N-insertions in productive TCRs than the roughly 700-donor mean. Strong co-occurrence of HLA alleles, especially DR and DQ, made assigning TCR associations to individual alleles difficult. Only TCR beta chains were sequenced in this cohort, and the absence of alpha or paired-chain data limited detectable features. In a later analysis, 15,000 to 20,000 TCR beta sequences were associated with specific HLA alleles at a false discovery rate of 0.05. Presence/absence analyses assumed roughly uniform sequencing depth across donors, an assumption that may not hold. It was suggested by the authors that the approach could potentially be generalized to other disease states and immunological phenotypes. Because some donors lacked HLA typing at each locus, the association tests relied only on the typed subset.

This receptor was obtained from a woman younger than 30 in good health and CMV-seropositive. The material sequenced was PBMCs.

The CDR3 has the sequence CASSPPSGNQYNEQFF. In nucleotide form, the sequence is TGTGCCAGCTCACCACCGTCGGGAAACCAATACAATGAGCAGTTCTTC. The chain couples TRBV18 to TRBJ2-1; TRBD2 might be the D gene, on 5 matching bases. Counted from cysteine to phenylalanine, this CDR3 has 16 amino acids. The sequence is cut down to CDR3 DNA, 48 bases in frame from base 1. V is clipped by 0 bases and J by 4 bases, and the sequence between their germline boundaries is 13 bases long. The germline V gene supplies CDR1 KGHSH and CDR2 LQKENI.